This T cell receptor beta chain was obtained from a study of early T cells in non-severe SARS-CoV-2 infection (dated by TCRdb to the early 2020s). The study in broad terms: TCR sequencing used bulk RNA from unsorted whole blood, so alpha and beta chains could not be paired.

Notes on this clonotype: It lacks a known antigen. The sample holds no much larger clone one base away, and base qualities are not on file.

Libraries were prepared through 5' RACE. Sequenced using a NextSeq 500. In the TCR library protocol, unique molecular identifiers were attached to individual cDNA molecules to correct for PCR bias and sequencing error. TCR alpha and beta chains were both sequenced, and the abundances of alpha and beta sequences in each sample were closely correlated with each other. Per the original workflow: Decombinator V4 was used to annotate the V gene, J gene and CDR3 of the TCR sequences. Expanded TCRs were defined as changing significantly between any two time points under a Poisson model with p below 0.0001. TCR abundances were normalised to the total number of TCRs sequenced per sample and expressed as counts per million. TRAV1-2 paired with TRAJ12, TRAJ20 or TRAJ33 defined MAIT TCRs, while TRAV10 paired with TRAJ18 defined iNKT TCRs. VDJdb, accessed 1 November 2021, was searched for CMV, EBV and SARS-CoV-2 annotated TCRs, with TCRs annotated for multiple antigens excluded. In-frame beta chains were kept once TCRdb had trimmed the public reads at Q25 with fastp and called clones with MiXCR. All rows with the same CDR3 protein become a single entry with the most common DNA and genes. The V and J calls and clone size come from TCRdb's table, not from the authors' own analysis. Recorded for this sample are some 58,000 distinct CDR3 sequences; less than 15% of them occurred a single time. Of the sample, more than 3.5% is held by the ten largest clones.

This was a case-control study nested in a cohort of healthcare workers in London, UK, who had nasopharyngeal swab PCR tests and blood samples taken every week. Between 23 and 31 March 2020, the week of the UK lockdown, healthcare workers were enrolled and then followed up weekly for as long as 16 weeks. Trimming takes 1 base from V and 7 bases from J, and the germline ends sit 8 bases apart. The CDR3 sequence holds 13 residues, the cysteine and phenylalanine included. Only CDR3 DNA is held: 39 bases, read in frame from base 1. In the germline V gene (reference sequence), CDR1 corresponds to DFQATT and CDR2 to SNEGSKA. Beyond this particular receptor, the publication reports: VDJdb matching was skewed toward anti-spike CD8 responses and likely underestimated virus-specific expansions by missing private and CD4 specificities.

Recombination linked TRBV20-1 to TRBJ1-6; the D gene is not confidently resolved. The sample taken for sequencing was whole blood. This clonotype was sampled from an adult who was a healthcare worker with PCR-confirmed SARS-CoV-2 infection or an uninfected control (not recorded which). The CDR3 is CSARVAANSPLHF. The DNA reads as follows: TGCAGTGCTAGAGTGGCAGCCAATTCACCCCTCCACTTT.